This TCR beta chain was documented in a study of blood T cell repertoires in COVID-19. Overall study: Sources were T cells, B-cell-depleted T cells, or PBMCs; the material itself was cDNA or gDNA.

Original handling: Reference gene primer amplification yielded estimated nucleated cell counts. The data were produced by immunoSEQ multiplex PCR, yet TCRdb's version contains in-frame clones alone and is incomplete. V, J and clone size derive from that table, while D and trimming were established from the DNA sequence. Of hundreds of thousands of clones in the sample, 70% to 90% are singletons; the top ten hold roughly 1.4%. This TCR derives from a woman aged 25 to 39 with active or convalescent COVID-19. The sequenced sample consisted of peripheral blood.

The CDR3 loop reads CAWSHQREGYTF. The CDR3 bases are TGTGCCTGGAGCCACCAGCGGGAAGGCTACACCTTC. The chain employs TRBV30 and TRBJ1-2; no definite D call. The CDR3 sequence is 12 residues long. V was pared by 3 bases and J by 8 bases, with 13 bases between. CDR1 GTSNPN and CDR2 SVGIG come from the germline V gene (reference sequence).